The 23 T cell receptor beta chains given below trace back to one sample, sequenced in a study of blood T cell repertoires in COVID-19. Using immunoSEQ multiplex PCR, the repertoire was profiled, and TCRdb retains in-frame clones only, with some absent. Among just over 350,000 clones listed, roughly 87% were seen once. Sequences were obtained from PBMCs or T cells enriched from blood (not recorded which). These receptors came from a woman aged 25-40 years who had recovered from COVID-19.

In nucleotides, the CDR3 is TGTGCCAGCAGTTCCAGGGTACATGGCTACACCTTC. Its translation is CASSSRVHGYTF. The chain is built from TRBV12-3 or TRBV12-4 and TRBJ1-2; tentatively, D is TRBD1 (5 bases). V was clipped by 4 bases and J by 6 bases, with 9 bases between them. The CDR3 totals 12 residues.

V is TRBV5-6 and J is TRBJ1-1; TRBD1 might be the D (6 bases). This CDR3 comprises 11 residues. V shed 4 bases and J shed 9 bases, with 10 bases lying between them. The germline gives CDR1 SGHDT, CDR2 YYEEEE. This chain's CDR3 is CASSGTGKAFF. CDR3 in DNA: TGTGCCAGCAGCGGAACAGGGAAAGCTTTCTTT.

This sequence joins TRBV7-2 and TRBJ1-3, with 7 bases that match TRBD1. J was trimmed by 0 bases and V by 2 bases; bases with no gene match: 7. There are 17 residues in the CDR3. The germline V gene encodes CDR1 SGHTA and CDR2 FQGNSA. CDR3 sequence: CASSLTRQGGSGNTIYF. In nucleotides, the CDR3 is TGTGCCAGCAGCTTAACCAGACAGGGCGGCTCTGGAAACACCATATATTTT.

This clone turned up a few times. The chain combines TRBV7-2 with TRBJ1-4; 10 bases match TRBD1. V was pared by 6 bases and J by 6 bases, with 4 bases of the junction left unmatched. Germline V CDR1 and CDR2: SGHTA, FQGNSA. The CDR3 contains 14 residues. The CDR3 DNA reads TGTGCCAGCAGGACCGGGACAGGGGATGAAAAACTGTTTTTT. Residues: CASRTGTGDEKLFF.

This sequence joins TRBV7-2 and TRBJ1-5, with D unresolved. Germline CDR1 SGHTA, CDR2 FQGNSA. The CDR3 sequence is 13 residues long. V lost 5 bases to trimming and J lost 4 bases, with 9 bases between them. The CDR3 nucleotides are TGTGCCAGCAGCCCACAGAGTAATCAGCCCCAGCATTTT. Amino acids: CASSPQSNQPQHF.

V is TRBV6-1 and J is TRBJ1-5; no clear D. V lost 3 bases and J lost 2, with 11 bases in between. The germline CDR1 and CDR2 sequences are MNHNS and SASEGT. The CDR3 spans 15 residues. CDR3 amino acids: CASSETPSGNQPQHF. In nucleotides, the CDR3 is TGTGCCAGCAGTGAGACACCCTCGGGCAATCAGCCCCAGCATTTT.

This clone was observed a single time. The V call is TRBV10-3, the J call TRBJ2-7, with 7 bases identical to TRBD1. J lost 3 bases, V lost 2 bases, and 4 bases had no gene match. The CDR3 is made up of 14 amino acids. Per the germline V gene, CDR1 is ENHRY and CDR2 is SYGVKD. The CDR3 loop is CAISEEGQNYEQYF. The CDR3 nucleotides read TGTGCCATCAGTGAGGAGGGACAGAACTACGAGCAGTACTTC.

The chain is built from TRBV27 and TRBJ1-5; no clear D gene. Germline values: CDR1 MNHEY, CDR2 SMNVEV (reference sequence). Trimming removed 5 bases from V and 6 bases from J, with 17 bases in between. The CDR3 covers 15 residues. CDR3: CASSTTHERGQPQHF. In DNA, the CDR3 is TGTGCCAGCAGTACCACACATGAGCGAGGTCAGCCCCAGCATTTT.

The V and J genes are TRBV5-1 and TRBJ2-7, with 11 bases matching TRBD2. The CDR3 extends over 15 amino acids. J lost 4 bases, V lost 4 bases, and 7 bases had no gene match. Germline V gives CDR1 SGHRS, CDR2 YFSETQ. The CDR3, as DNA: TGCGCCAGCAGCGTACTAGCGGGAGAGGGTTACGAGCAGTACTTC. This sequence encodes CASSVLAGEGYEQYF.

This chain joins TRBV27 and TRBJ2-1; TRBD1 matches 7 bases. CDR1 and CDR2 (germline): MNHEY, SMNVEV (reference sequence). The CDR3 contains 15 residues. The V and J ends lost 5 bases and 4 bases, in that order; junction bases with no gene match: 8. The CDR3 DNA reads TGTGCCAGCAGTCTAACAGGGGCCGGTTACAATGAGCAGTTCTTC. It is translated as CASSLTGAGYNEQFF.

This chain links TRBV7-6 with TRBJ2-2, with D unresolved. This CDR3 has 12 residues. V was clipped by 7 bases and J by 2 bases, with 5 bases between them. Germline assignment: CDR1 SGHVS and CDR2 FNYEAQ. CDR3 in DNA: TGTGCCAGCACCCGTAACACCGGGGAGCTGTTTTTT. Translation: CASTRNTGELFF.

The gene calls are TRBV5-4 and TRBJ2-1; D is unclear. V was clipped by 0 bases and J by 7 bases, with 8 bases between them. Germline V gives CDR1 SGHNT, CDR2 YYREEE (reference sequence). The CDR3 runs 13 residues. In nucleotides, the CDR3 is TGTGCCAGCAGCTTGGTTGCCAGGAATGAGCAGTTCTTC. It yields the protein CASSLVARNEQFF.

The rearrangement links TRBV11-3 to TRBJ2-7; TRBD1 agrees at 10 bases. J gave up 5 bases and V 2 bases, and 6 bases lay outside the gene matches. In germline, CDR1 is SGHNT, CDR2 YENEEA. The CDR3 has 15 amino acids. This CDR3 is CASSLNPGTGDEQYF. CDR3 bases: TGTGCCAGCAGCTTAAACCCCGGGACAGGGGACGAGCAGTACTTC.

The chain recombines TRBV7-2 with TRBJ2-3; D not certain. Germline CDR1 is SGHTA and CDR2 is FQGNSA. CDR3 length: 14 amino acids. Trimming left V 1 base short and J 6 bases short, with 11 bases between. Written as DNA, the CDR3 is TGTGCCAGCAGCTTAGGCGGATTTTCGGATACGCAGTATTTT. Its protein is CASSLGGFSDTQYF.

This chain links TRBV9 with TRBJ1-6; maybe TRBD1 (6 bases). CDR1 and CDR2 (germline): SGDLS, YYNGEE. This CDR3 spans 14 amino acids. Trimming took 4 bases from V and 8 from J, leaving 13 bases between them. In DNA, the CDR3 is TGTGCCAGCAGCACCCGGGCAGGGGATTCACCCCTCCACTTT. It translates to CASSTRAGDSPLHF. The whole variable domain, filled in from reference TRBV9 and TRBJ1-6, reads DSGVTQTPKHLITATGQRVTLRCSPRSGDLSVYWYQQSLDQGLQFLIQYYNGEERAKGNILERFSAQQFPDLHSELNLSSLELGDSALYFCASSTRAGDSPLHFGNGTRLTVT.

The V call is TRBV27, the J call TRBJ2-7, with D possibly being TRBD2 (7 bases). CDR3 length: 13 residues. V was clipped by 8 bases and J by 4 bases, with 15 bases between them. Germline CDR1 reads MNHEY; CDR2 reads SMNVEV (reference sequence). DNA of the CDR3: TGTGCCAGCTGGAGGAAGGGGGGGTACGAGCAGTACTTC. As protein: CASWRKGGYEQYF.

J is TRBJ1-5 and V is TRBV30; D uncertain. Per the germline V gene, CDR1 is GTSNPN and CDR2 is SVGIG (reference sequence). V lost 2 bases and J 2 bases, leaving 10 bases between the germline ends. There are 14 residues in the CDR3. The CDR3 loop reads CAWSLLEGNQPQHF. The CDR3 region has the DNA TGTGCCTGGAGTCTACTAGAGGGCAATCAGCCCCAGCATTTT. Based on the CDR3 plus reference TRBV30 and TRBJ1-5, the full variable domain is SQTIHQWPATLVQPVGSPLSLECTVEGTSNPNLYWYRQAAGRGLQLLFYSVGIGQISSEVPQNLSASRPQDRQFILSSKKLLLSDSGFYLCAWSLLEGNQPQHFGDGTRLSIL.

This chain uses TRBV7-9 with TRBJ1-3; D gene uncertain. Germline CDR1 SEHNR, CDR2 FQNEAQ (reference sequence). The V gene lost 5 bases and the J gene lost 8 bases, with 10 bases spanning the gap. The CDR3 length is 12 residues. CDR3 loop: CASSPMGDTIYF. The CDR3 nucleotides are TGTGCCAGCAGCCCCATGGGAGACACCATATATTTT. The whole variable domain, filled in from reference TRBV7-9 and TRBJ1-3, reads DTGVSQNPRHKITKRGQNVTFRCDPISEHNRLYWYRQTLGQGPEFLTYFQNEAQLEKSRLLSDRFSAERPKGSFSTLEIQRTEQGDSAMYLCASSPMGDTIYFGEGSWLTVV.

The DNA for the CDR3 is TGTGCCAGCATCTCGGGGGGCGGCAATCAGCCCCAGCATTTT. It codes for CASISGGGNQPQHF. The rearrangement joins TRBV6-5 to TRBJ1-5, with D possibly TRBD1 on 6 matching bases. CDR1 is MNHEY, CDR2 SVGAGI, per germline. The V end lost 7 bases, the J end lost 2 bases, and 12 bases lay between the germline ends. This CDR3 is 14 amino acids long.

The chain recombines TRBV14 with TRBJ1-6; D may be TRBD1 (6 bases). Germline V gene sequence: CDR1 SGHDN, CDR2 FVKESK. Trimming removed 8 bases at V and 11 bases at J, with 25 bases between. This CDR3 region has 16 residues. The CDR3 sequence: CASCRQVVQGRAPLHF. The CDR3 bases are TGTGCCAGCTGTAGACAGGTAGTCCAGGGGCGGGCACCCCTCCACTTT.

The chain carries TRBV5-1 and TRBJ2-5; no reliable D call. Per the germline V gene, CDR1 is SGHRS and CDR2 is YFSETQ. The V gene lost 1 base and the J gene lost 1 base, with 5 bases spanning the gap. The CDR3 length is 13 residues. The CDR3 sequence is CASSLFIQETQYF. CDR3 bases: TGCGCCAGCAGCTTGTTCATCCAAGAGACCCAGTACTTC. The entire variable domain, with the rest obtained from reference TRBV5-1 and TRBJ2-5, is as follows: KAGVTQTPRYLIKTRGQQVTLSCSPISGHRSVSWYQQTPGQGLQFLFEYFSETQRNKGNFPGRFSGRQFSNSRSEMNVSTLELGDSALYLCASSLFIQETQYFGPGTRLLVL.

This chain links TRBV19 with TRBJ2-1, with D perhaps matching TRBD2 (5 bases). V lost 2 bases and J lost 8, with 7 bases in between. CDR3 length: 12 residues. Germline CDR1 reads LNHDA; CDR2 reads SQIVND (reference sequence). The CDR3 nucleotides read TGTGCCAGTAGTATATGGCGGGATGAGCAGTTCTTC. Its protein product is CASSIWRDEQFF.

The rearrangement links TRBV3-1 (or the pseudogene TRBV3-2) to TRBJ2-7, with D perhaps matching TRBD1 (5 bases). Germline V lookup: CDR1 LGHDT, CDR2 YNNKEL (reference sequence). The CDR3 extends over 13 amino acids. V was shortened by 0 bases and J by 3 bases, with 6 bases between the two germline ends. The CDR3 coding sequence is TGTGCCAGCAGCCAAGATAGGGGCTACGAGCAGTACTTC. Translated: CASSQDRGYEQYF.